One and the same sample provided the 29 T cell receptor beta chains below, sequenced in a study of shared clonotypes between healthy human individuals. Here immunoSEQ multiplex PCR was the method, and the copy in TCRdb shows in-frame clones only, minus some. The table shows 180,000 or so clones, with 90% to 95% occurring only once. Sequenced input: naive CD4+ T cells sorted from blood. The subset denotes: CD45RA+ positively selected. The receptors were sampled from a woman aged 25-40 years in good health.

The chain recombines TRBV6-6 with TRBJ2-3, with D tentatively TRBD1 (5 bases). In germline, CDR1 is MNHNY, CDR2 SVGAGI (reference sequence). Trimming took 5 bases from V and 4 from J, leaving 13 bases between them. The CDR3 length is 14 residues. The CDR3 spells CASSPGQYADTQYF. CDR3 sequence (DNA): TGTGCCAGCAGTCCCGGACAATACGCAGATACGCAGTATTTT.

This rearrangement joins TRBV28 to TRBJ2-5, with D possibly matching TRBD1 (6 bases). The last part of the DNA fits TRBJ2-7 better; the J call may be wrong. The CDR3 covers 15 residues. Germline assignment: CDR1 MDHEN and CDR2 SYDVKM. Here the CDR3 reads CASSRIQGTAYEQYF. CDR3 nucleotides: TGTGCCAGCAGTAGGATTCAGGGGACCGCCTACGAGCAGTACTTC.

This chain uses TRBV2 with TRBJ1-5, with D perhaps TRBD1 (5 bases). CDR1 and CDR2 from the germline V gene are SNHLY and FYNNEI. This CDR3 comprises 15 residues. The V end was cut by 3 bases, the J end by 0 bases, with 9 bases between. The DNA for the CDR3 is TGTGCCAGCAGTGACTACAGGATTAGCAATCAGCCCCAGCATTTT. Translation: CASSDYRISNQPQHF.

The genes are TRBV11-2 and TRBJ1-2; 7 bases agree with TRBD1. The V segment lost 0 bases and the J segment 7 bases; nucleotides outside the gene matches: 5. This CDR3 contains 14 residues. Germline loops: CDR1 SGHAT, CDR2 FQNNGV. The CDR3 loop is CASSLDLQGGGYTF. The CDR3 region has the DNA TGTGCCAGCAGCTTAGATCTGCAGGGGGGTGGCTACACCTTC.

The sample holds one count of this clone. V and J are TRBV28 and TRBJ2-7; 8 bases are a match to TRBD1. V dropped 7 bases and J dropped 4; count of bases not matched to a gene: 9. Germline CDR1 is MDHEN and CDR2 is SYDVKM. CDR3 size: 14 residues. Written as DNA, the CDR3 is TGTGCCAGCACCACTACGGACAGGGCTTACGAGCAGTACTTC. It translates to CASTTTDRAYEQYF. The full variable domain, in which reference TRBV28 and TRBJ2-7 provide the parts outside the CDR3, is DVKVTQSSRYLVKRTGEKVFLECVQDMDHENMFWYRQDPGLGLRLIYFSYDVKMKEKGDIPEGYSVSREKKERFSLILESASTNQTSMYLCASTTTDRAYEQYFGPGTRLTVT.

The chain is built from TRBV7-8 and TRBJ1-4; perhaps TRBD1 as D (6 bases). Trimming shortened V by 4 bases and J by 4 bases, and 10 bases separated the two germline ends. CDR1 and CDR2 (germline): SGHVS, FQNEAQ. This CDR3 comprises 14 residues. Here the CDR3 reads CASSSQGNNEKLFF. The DNA of the CDR3 is TGTGCCAGCAGCTCCCAGGGGAATAATGAAAAACTGTTTTTT.

This clone was counted only a few times. The rearrangement uses TRBV7-9 and TRBJ2-7; no clear D. Between the trimmed V and J ends, which lost 5 bases and 3 bases, there was a span of 11 bases. The CDR3 sequence is 13 residues long. The germline V gene encodes CDR1 SEHNR and CDR2 FQNEAQ (reference sequence). This CDR3 is CASSDVRSYEQYF. CDR3 nucleotides: TGTGCCAGCAGCGATGTCAGGAGCTACGAGCAGTACTTC.

The genes are TRBV5-6 and TRBJ2-7; TRBD2 matches 7 bases. Germline V lookup: CDR1 SGHDT, CDR2 YYEEEE. This CDR3 region has 15 residues. V dropped 0 bases and J dropped 4; count of bases not matched to a gene: 7. This chain's CDR3 is CASSLVGGSRYEQYF. The DNA of the CDR3 is TGTGCCAGCAGCTTGGTTGGCGGGAGTCGGTACGAGCAGTACTTC.

This clone has only a few counts. The chain couples TRBV19 to TRBJ2-5; D ambiguous. CDR1 LNHDA and CDR2 SQIVND come from the germline V gene (reference sequence). CDR3 length equals 13 residues. Trimming cost V 1 base and J 6 bases, with 9 bases left between them. CDR3 nucleotide sequence: TGTGCCAGTAGTATAGGGAGTGCGCAGACCCAGTACTTC. Protein product: CASSIGSAQTQYF.

The chain couples TRBV25-1 to TRBJ1-2; possible D gene TRBD1, 6 bases. The CDR3 sequence is 15 residues long. Trimming cost V 2 bases and J 4 bases, with 14 bases left between them. CDR1 and CDR2 from the germline V gene are MGHDK and SYGVNS. CDR3 region: CASSEGGGRSYGYTF. The DNA for the CDR3 is TGTGCCAGCAGTGAAGGGGGCGGTCGTAGCTATGGCTACACCTTC.

In DNA, the CDR3 is TGTGCCAGCAGCCAAGTTGGCAGGTTGGATGGCTACACCTTC. It yields the protein CASSQVGRLDGYTF. This sequence joins TRBV14 and TRBJ1-2, with D hard to call. The CDR3 runs 14 residues. Per the germline V gene, CDR1 is SGHDN and CDR2 is FVKESK. The germline V and J ends were trimmed by 1 base and 6 bases, with 12 bases remaining between them.

The rearrangement joins TRBV10-3 to TRBJ2-5; 11 bases agree with TRBD2. Per germline, CDR1 ENHRY and CDR2 SYGVKD. The length of the CDR3 is 15 residues. Unmatched junction bases numbered 1, after V lost 2 bases and J lost 2 bases. DNA for the CDR3: TGTGCCATCAGTGAGGGGACTAGCGGTCAAGAGACCCAGTACTTC. Translated: CAISEGTSGQETQYF.

In its sample, this clone was seen once. This CDR3 is CASSFVNRGRQSRANVLTF. CDR3 sequence (DNA): TGTGCCAGCAGCTTCGTGAACAGAGGACGACAAAGTCGGGCCAACGTCCTGACTTTC. The chain uses TRBV7-9 and TRBJ2-6; D is unresolved. With 3 bases removed from V and 5 bases from J, the gap between germline ends came to 23 bases. CDR1 and CDR2 from the germline V gene are SEHNR and FQNEAQ (reference sequence). The CDR3 is 19 amino acids.

This sequence joins TRBV7-9 and TRBJ2-1; possible D gene TRBD2, 5 bases. In germline, CDR1 is SEHNR, CDR2 FQNEAQ (reference sequence). V was shortened by 5 bases and J by 10 bases, with 21 bases between the two germline ends. The CDR3 is 15 residues long. DNA for the CDR3: TGTGCCAGCAGCCCCAGGACTGCCGCCTTAGGGGAGCAGTTCTTC. Its protein product is CASSPRTAALGEQFF.

This sequence joins TRBV6-6 and TRBJ2-5; 8 bases match TRBD2. The V gene's germline CDR1 is MNHNY and CDR2 SVGAGI (reference sequence). Germline trimming cut 2 bases from V and 5 bases from J; bases unmatched to any gene: 7. This CDR3 contains 15 residues. The CDR3 region is CASSYEAGGLETQYF. The CDR3 DNA reads TGTGCCAGCAGTTACGAGGCGGGAGGCCTGGAGACCCAGTACTTC.

This clone was recorded once. The rearrangement joins TRBV7-9 to TRBJ2-1; D might be TRBD2 (6 bases). The germline V and J ends were trimmed by 4 bases and 5 bases, with 21 bases remaining between them. The CDR3 is 17 residues long. CDR1 and CDR2 from the germline V gene are SEHNR and FQNEAQ (reference sequence). The CDR3 sequence is CASSSPWEAGTDNEQFF. The CDR3 DNA reads as TGTGCCAGCAGCTCCCCGTGGGAAGCGGGTACCGACAATGAGCAGTTCTTC.

This chain uses TRBV19 with TRBJ1-5; no clear D gene. CDR3 size: 13 residues. Per germline, CDR1 LNHDA and CDR2 SQIVND (reference sequence). V was shortened by 6 bases and J by 0 bases, with 6 bases between the two germline ends. The CDR3 nucleotides are TGTGCCAGTAGCTCACTTAGCAATCAGCCCCAGCATTTT. Protein: CASSSLSNQPQHF. Filled out from reference TRBV19 and TRBJ1-5, the complete variable domain reads DGGITQSPKYLFRKEGQNVTLSCEQNLNHDAMYWYRQDPGQGLRLIYYSQIVNDFQKGDIAEGYSVSREKKESFPLTVTSAQKNPTAFYLCASSSLSNQPQHFGDGTRLSIL.

This rearrangement joins TRBV5-4 to TRBJ2-1; 8 bases agree with TRBD2. This CDR3 spans 17 amino acids. V lost 2 bases and J lost 7; bases outside the gene matches: 14. CDR1 is SGHNT, CDR2 YYREEE, per germline (reference sequence). This chain's CDR3 is CASSFPRPAGDKNEQFF. Here the CDR3 DNA reads TGTGCCAGCAGCTTCCCCCGGCCAGCGGGAGATAAGAATGAGCAGTTCTTC.

The CDR3 coding sequence is TGTGCCAGCAGTCGAGAGGGGGGAGATACGCAGTATTTT. Amino acids: CASSREGGDTQYF. The rearrangement uses TRBV6-5 and TRBJ2-3; the D gene could be TRBD1 or TRBD2 (6 bases each). CDR3 size: 13 residues. Germline V gene lookup returns CDR1 MNHEY and CDR2 SVGAGI. Trimming took off 5 bases at V and 5 bases at J, with 11 bases between the two ends.

The chain joins TRBV5-1 to TRBJ2-5, with 10 bases that match TRBD1. The end of the DNA fits TRBJ2-7 better, so the J call may be wrong. From germline, CDR1 is SGHRS and CDR2 YFSETQ. This CDR3 is 13 amino acids long. The CDR3 reads CASGGQGNDEQYF. Written as DNA, the CDR3 is TGCGCCAGCGGGGGACAGGGGAACGACGAGCAGTACTTC.

The J gene is TRBJ2-3, the V gene TRBV27; D remains ambiguous. The CDR3 runs 14 residues. Deletions cut 5 bases from V and 2 bases from J, with 11 bases between. Germline assignment: CDR1 MNHEY and CDR2 SMNVEV (reference sequence). The CDR3 region is CASSNPWPTDTQYF. The CDR3 coding sequence is TGTGCCAGCAGTAATCCTTGGCCCACAGATACGCAGTATTTT.

The rearrangement uses TRBV6-6 and TRBJ2-7; TRBD2 agrees at 10 bases. The V gene end was trimmed by 5 bases and the J gene end by 6 bases; junction bases not matched to a gene: 7. CDR1 MNHNY and CDR2 SVGAGI come from the germline V gene (reference sequence). CDR3 size: 14 residues. CDR3 coding DNA: TGTGCCAGCAGTAGCGGGAGGGGGGAATCCGAGCAGTACTTC. It is translated as CASSSGRGESEQYF.

This chain connects TRBV19 to TRBJ2-7; 7 bases are a match to TRBD2. The ends lost 3 bases at V and 3 bases at J; junction bases unmatched: 8. CDR3 length: 15 amino acids. Germline values: CDR1 LNHDA, CDR2 SQIVND (reference sequence). CDR3 in DNA: TGTGCCAGTAGTATCCGGGGTCCGGGAGGCTACGAGCAGTACTTC. As protein: CASSIRGPGGYEQYF.

The chain is built from TRBV6-1 and TRBJ1-4; D not resolved. CDR1 is MNHNS and CDR2 is SASEGT in the germline V gene. Trimming removed 8 bases from V and 8 bases from J, with 15 bases in between. CDR3 length equals 13 residues. The CDR3 sequence is CASSDSEREKLFF. In nucleotides, the CDR3 is TGTGCCAGCTCGGACTCTGAACGGGAAAAACTGTTTTTT.

Comment on this clone: The same CDR3 can be traced to other DNA sequences in this sample. The CDR3 spells CASSLVGQVNNEQFF. For the CDR3, the DNA is TGTGCCAGCAGTCTAGTCGGACAGGTTAACAATGAGCAGTTCTTC. The chain is built from TRBV28 and TRBJ2-1; 7 bases agree with TRBD1. V lost 5 bases and J lost 5; bases outside the gene matches: 9. CDR3 length: 15 amino acids. Germline CDR1 MDHEN, CDR2 SYDVKM. The variable domain in full, with the rest retrieved from reference TRBV28 and TRBJ2-1, is DVKVTQSSRYLVKRTGEKVFLECVQDMDHENMFWYRQDPGLGLRLIYFSYDVKMKEKGDIPEGYSVSREKKERFSLILESASTNQTSMYLCASSLVGQVNNEQFFGPGTRLTVL.

This clone was seen once. The V gene is TRBV6-1, the J gene TRBJ2-3; TRBD2 aligns across 9 bases. The CDR3 contains 16 residues. Germline V gene lookup returns CDR1 MNHNS and CDR2 SASEGT. V lost 1 base to trimming and J lost 6 bases; unmatched junction nucleotides: 8. CDR3 loop: CASSEDRAGGIDTQYF. CDR3 DNA: TGTGCCAGCAGTGAAGATCGAGCGGGAGGCATCGATACGCAGTATTTT.

V gene TRBV2 combines with J gene TRBJ2-1, with 7 bases lining up with TRBD1. Germline V gene sequence: CDR1 SNHLY, CDR2 FYNNEI. The junction had 7 bases not matched to a gene; V was cut back by 6 bases and J by 5 bases. This CDR3 has 14 residues. CDR3 sequence (DNA): TGTGCCAGCAGAAAGACAGGGTTGGACAATGAGCAGTTCTTC. Translated, it gives CASRKTGLDNEQFF.

The chain links TRBV6-5 to TRBJ1-4, with D perhaps matching TRBD1 (6 bases). V dropped 4 bases and J dropped 5 bases, with 14 bases sitting between them. This CDR3 has 15 residues. Germline loops: CDR1 MNHEY, CDR2 SVGAGI. CDR3 protein: CASSSRRTENEKLFF. DNA of the CDR3: TGTGCCAGCAGTTCTCGAAGGACAGAAAATGAAAAACTGTTTTTT.

This clone occurred once. This chain links TRBV12-5 with TRBJ2-7, with D perhaps TRBD2 (5 bases). Trimming took off 7 bases at V and 3 bases at J, with 19 bases between the two ends. Germline V gene lookup returns CDR1 LGHNT and CDR2 FRNRAP. The CDR3 has 15 residues. The CDR3 DNA sequence: TGTGCTAGTGCTCACGGACTTGGGTACGGCTACGAGCAGTACTTC. Protein sequence: CASAHGLGYGYEQYF.